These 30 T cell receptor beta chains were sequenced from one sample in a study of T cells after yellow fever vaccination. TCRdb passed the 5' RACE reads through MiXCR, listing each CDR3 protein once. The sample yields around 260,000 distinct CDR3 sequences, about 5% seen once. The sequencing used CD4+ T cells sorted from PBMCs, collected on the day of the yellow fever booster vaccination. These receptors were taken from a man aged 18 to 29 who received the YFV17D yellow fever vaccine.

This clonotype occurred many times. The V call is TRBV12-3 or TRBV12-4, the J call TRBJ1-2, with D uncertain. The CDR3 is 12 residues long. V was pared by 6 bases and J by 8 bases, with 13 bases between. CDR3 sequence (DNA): TGTGCCAGCAGCCCCTTCCCGGGCGGCTACACCTTC. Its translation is CASSPFPGGYTF.

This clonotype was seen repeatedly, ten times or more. CDR3 sequence reads: CASSPWRGNYNEQFF. In DNA, the CDR3 is TGTGCCAGCAGTCCCTGGCGGGGAAACTACAATGAGCAGTTCTTC. The chain combines TRBV9 with TRBJ2-1; perhaps TRBD2 as D (6 bases). The germline gives CDR1 SGDLS, CDR2 YYNGEE. V shed 5 bases and J shed 3 bases, with 15 bases lying between them. The CDR3 contains 15 residues. Supplemented by reference TRBV9 and TRBJ2-1, the full variable domain reads DSGVTQTPKHLITATGQRVTLRCSPRSGDLSVYWYQQSLDQGLQFLIQYYNGEERAKGNILERFSAQQFPDLHSELNLSSLELGDSALYFCASSPWRGNYNEQFFGPGTRLTVL.

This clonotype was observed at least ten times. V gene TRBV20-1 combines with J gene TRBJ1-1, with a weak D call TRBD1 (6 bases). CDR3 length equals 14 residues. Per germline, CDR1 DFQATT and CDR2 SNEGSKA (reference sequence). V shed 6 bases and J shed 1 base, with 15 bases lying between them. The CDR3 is CSAKAGAPNTEAFF. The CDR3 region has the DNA TGCAGTGCGAAAGCAGGGGCCCCGAACACTGAAGCTTTCTTT.

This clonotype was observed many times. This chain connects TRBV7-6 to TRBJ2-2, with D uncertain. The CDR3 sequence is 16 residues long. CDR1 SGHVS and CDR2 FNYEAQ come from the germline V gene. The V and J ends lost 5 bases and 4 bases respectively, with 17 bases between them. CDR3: CASSNRWRSLTGELFF. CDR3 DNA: TGTGCCAGCAGCAATCGGTGGCGGAGCCTCACCGGGGAGCTGTTTTTT.

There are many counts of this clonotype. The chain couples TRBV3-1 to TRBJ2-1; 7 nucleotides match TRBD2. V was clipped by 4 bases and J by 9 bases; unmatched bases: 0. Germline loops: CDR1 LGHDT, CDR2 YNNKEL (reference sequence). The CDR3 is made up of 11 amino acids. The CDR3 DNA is TGTGCCAGCAGCCGGGGGGGTGAGCAGTTCTTC. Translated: CASSRGGEQFF.

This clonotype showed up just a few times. The CDR3 protein is CASSPEPTIAKGYTF. CDR3 in DNA: TGTGCCAGCAGCCCAGAACCCACAATAGCGAAGGGCTACACCTTC. This chain uses TRBV7-2 with TRBJ1-2; no definite D call. The length of the CDR3 is 15 residues. Between the trimmed V and J ends, which lost 5 bases and 8 bases, there was a span of 21 bases. The germline V gene encodes CDR1 SGHTA and CDR2 FQGNSA.

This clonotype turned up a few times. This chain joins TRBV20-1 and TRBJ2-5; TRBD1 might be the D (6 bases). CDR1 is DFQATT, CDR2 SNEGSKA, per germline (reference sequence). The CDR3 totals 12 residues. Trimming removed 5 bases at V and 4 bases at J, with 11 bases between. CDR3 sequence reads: CSASPQGETQYF. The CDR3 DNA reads TGCAGTGCTTCCCCACAGGGAGAGACCCAGTACTTC.

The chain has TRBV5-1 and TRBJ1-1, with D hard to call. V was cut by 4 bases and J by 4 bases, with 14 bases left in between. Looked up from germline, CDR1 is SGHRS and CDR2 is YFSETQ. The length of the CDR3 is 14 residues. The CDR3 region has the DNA TGCGCCAGCAGCCCGGTGGCGGGAAGCACTGAAGCTTTCTTT. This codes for CASSPVAGSTEAFF.

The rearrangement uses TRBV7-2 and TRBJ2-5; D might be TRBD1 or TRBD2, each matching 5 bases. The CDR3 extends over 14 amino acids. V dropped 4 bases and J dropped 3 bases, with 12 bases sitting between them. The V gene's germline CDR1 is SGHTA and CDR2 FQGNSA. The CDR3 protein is CASSSTRGEETQYF. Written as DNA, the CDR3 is TGTGCCAGCAGCTCTACGCGAGGGGAAGAGACCCAGTACTTC.

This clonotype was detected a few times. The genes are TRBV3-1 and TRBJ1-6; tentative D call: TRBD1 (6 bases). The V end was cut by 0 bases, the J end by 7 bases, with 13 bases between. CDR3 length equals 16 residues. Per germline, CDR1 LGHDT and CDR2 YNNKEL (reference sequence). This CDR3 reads CASSQDWVGGNSPLHF. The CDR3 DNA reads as TGTGCCAGCAGCCAAGATTGGGTTGGGGGCAATTCACCCCTCCACTTT.

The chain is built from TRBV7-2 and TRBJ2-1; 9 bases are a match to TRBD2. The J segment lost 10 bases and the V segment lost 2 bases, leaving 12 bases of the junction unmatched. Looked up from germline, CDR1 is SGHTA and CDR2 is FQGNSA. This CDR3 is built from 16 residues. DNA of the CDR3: TGTGCCAGCAGCTTACGACGGGTAGCGGGGGAGGGCGAGCAGTTCTTC. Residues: CASSLRRVAGEGEQFF. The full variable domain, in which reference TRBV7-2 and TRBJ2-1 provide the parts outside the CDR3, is GAGVSQSPSNKVTEKGKDVELRCDPISGHTALYWYRQSLGQGLEFLIYFQGNSAPDKSGLPSDRFSAERTGGSVSTLTIQRTQQEDSAVYLCASSLRRVAGEGEQFFGPGTRLTVL.

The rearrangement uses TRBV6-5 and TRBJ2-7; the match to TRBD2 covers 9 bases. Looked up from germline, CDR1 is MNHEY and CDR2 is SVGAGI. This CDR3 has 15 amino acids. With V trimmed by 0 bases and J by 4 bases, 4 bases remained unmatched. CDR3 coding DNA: TGTGCCAGCAGTTACTCGCGGGGGGGCCATTACGAGCAGTACTTC. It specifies CASSYSRGGHYEQYF.

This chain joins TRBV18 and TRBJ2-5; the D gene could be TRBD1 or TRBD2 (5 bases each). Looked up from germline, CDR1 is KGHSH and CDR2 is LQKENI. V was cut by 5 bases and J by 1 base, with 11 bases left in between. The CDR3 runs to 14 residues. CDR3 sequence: CASSTGRLQETQYF. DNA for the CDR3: TGTGCCAGCTCAACGGGACGGCTCCAAGAGACCCAGTACTTC.

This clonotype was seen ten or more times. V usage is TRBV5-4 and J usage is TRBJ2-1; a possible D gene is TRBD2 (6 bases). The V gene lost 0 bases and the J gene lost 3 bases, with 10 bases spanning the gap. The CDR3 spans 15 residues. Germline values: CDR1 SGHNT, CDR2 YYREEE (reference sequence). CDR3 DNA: TGTGCCAGCAGCTTGGAGCTAGCGAGCTACAATGAGCAGTTCTTC. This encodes CASSLELASYNEQFF.

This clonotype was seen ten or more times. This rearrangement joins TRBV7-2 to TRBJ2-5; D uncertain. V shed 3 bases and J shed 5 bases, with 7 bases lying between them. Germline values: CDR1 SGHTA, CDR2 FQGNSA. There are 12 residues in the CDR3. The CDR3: CASSLGPETQYF. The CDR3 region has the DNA TGTGCCAGCAGCTTGGGTCCGGAGACCCAGTACTTC.

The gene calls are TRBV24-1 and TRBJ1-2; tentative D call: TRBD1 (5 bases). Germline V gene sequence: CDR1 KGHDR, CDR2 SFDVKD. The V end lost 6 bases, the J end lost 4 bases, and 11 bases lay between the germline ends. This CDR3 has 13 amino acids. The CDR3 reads CATSRGVGYGYTF. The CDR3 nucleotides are TGTGCCACCAGTCGAGGGGTTGGCTATGGCTACACCTTC.

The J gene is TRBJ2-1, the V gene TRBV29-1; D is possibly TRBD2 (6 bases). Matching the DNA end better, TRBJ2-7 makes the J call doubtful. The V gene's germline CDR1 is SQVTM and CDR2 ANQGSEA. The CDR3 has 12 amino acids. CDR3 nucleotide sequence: TGCAGCGTTGCCGCCTATAGCGGTGAGCAGTACTTC. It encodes CSVAAYSGEQYF.

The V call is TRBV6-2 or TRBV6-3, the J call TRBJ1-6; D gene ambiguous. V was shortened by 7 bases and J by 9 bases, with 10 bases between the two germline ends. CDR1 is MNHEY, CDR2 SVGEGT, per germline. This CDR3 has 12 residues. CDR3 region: CASKALSSPLHF. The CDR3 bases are TGTGCCAGCAAGGCGCTCTCTTCACCCCTCCACTTT.

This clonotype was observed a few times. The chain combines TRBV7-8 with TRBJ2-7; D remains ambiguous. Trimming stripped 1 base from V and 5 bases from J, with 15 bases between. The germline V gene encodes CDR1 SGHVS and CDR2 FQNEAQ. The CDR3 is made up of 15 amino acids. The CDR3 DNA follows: TGTGCCAGCAGCTTAGGCGTCGCCGACACCAACGAGCAGTACTTC. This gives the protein CASSLGVADTNEQYF.

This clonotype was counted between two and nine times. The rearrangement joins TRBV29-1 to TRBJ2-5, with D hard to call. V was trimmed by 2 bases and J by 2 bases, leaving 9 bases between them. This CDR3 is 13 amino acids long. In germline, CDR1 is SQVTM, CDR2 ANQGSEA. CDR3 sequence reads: CSVERTTQETQYF. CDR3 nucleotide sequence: TGCAGCGTTGAACGAACCACTCAAGAGACCCAGTACTTC.

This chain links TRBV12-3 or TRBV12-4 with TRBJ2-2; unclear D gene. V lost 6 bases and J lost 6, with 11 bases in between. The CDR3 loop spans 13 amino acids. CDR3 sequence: CASRIDQPGELFF. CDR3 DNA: TGTGCCAGCAGGATAGATCAGCCCGGGGAGCTGTTTTTT.

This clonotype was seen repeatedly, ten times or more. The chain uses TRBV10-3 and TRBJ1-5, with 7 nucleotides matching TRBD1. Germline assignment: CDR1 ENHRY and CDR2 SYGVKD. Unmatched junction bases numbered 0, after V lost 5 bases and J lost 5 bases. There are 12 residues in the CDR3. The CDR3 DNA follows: TGTGCCATCAGTACAGGGGATCAGCCCCAGCATTTT. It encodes CAISTGDQPQHF.

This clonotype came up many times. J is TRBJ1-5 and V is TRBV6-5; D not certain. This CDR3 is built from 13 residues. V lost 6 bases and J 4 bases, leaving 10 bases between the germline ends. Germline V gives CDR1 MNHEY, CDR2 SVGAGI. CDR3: CASSPDGNQPQHF. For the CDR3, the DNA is TGTGCCAGCAGCCCGGACGGAAATCAGCCCCAGCATTTT.

The CDR3 region has the DNA TGCAGTGGGCAGGAACAGGGGGGAAATGAGCAGTTCTTC. It yields the protein CSGQEQGGNEQFF. The chain combines TRBV20-1 with TRBJ2-1; TRBD1 aligns across 8 bases. This CDR3 comprises 13 residues. J lost 7 bases, V lost 7 bases, and 9 bases had no gene match. CDR1 is DFQATT and CDR2 is SNEGSKA in the germline V gene (reference sequence).

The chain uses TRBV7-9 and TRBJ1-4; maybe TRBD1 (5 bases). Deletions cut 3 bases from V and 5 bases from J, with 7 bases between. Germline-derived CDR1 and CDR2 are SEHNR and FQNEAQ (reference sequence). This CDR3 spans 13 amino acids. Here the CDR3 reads CASSFAGNEKLFF. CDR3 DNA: TGTGCCAGCAGCTTCGCAGGGAATGAAAAACTGTTTTTT.

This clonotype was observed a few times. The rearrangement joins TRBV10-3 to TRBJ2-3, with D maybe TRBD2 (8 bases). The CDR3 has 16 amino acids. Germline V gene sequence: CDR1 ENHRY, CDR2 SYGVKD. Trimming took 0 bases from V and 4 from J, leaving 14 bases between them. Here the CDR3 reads CAISESTGREADTQYF. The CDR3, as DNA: TGTGCCATCAGTGAGTCGACAGGGCGGGAGGCAGATACGCAGTATTTT.

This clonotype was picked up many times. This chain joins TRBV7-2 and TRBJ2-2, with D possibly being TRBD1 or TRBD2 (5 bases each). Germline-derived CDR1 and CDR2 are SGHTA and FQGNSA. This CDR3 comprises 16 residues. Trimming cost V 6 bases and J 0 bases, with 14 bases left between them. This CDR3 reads CASREGTDTNTGELFF. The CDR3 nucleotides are TGTGCCAGCAGAGAGGGGACCGATACGAACACCGGGGAGCTGTTTTTT. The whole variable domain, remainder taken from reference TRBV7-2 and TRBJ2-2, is GAGVSQSPSNKVTEKGKDVELRCDPISGHTALYWYRQSLGQGLEFLIYFQGNSAPDKSGLPSDRFSAERTGGSVSTLTIQRTQQEDSAVYLCASREGTDTNTGELFFGEGSRLTVL.

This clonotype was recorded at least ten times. The CDR3 DNA sequence: TGCGCCAGCAGCTCAGGTGCAACTAATGAAAAACTGTTTTTT. Encoded protein: CASSSGATNEKLFF. The J gene is TRBJ1-4, the V gene TRBV5-1, with D unresolved. This CDR3 is 14 amino acids long. V was pared by 3 bases and J by 0 bases, with 6 bases between. Per germline, CDR1 SGHRS and CDR2 YFSETQ.

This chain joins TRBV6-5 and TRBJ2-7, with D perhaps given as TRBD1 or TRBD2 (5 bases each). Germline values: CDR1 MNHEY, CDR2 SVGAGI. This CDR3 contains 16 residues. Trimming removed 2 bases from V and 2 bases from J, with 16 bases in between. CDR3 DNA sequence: TGTGCCAGCAGTTACGGCCAGAGGGGAGCGACCTACGAGCAGTACTTC. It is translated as CASSYGQRGATYEQYF.

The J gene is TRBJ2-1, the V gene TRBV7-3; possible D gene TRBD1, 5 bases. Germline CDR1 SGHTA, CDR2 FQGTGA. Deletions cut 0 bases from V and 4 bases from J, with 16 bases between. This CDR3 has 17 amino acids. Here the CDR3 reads CASSLTGLGVGYNEQFF. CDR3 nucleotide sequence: TGTGCCAGCAGCTTAACGGGGTTAGGGGTGGGTTACAATGAGCAGTTCTTC.